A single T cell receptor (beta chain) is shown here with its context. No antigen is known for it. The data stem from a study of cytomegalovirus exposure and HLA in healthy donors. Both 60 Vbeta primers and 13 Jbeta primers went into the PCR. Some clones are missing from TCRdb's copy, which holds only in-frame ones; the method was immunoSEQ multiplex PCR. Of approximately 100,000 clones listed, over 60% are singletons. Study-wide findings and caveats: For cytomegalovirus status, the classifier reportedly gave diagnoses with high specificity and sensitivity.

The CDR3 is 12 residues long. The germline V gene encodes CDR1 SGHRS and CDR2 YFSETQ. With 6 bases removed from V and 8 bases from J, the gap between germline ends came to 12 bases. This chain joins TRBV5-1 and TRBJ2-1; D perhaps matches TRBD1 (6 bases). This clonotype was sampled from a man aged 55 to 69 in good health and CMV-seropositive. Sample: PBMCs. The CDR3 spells CASNQGPDEQFF. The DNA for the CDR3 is TGCGCCAGCAATCAGGGGCCCGATGAGCAGTTCTTC.